This T cell receptor (beta chain) stems from a study of cytomegalovirus exposure and HLA in healthy donors. The length of the CDR3 is 15 residues. V lost 5 bases, J lost 5 bases, and 8 bases stayed unmatched. Germline CDR1 SNHLY, CDR2 FYNNEI. Repertoires were generated with immunoSEQ multiplex PCR, while TCRdb's copy carries only in-frame clones and drops some. The sample has roughly 56,000 clones; approximately 92% are singletons. The chain is built from TRBV2 and TRBJ1-3; 8 bases are a match to TRBD1. The source material was PBMCs. This clonotype was sampled from a man aged 18 to 29 in good health and CMV-seronegative. The CDR3 loop reads CASSPTGGDRNTIYF. CDR3 DNA: TGTGCCAGCAGTCCCACAGGGGGAGATAGAAACACCATATATTTT.